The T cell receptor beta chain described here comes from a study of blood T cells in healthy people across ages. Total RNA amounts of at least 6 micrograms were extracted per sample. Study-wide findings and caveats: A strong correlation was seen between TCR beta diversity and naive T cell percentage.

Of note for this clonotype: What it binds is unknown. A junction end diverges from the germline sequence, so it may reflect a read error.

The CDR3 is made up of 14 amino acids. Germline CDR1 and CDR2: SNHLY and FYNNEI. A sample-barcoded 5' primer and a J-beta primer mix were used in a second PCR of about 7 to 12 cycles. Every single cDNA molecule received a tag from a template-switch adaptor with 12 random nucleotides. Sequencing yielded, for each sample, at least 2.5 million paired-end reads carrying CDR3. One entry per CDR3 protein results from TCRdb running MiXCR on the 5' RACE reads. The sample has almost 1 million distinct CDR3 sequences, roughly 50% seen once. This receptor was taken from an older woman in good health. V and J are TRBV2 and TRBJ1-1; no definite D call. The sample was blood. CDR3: CASTPGIMNTKAFF. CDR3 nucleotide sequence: TGTGCCAGCACCCCTGGGATTATGAACACTAAAGCTTTCTTT.